A single sample gave rise to the 32 T cell receptor beta chains below, sequenced in a study of cytomegalovirus exposure and HLA in healthy donors. Primers included in the PCR were 60 Vbeta and 13 Jbeta primers. Profiled with immunoSEQ multiplex PCR; TCRdb holds only in-frame clones, not every one. The repertoire holds 150,000 or so clones, with 60% to 80% as singletons. Sequenced sample: PBMCs. The receptors here all came from a woman in her thirties in good health and CMV-seronegative.

The chain is built from TRBV18 and TRBJ1-3; D might be TRBD1 (6 bases). The V and J ends lost 4 bases and 4 bases respectively, with 14 bases between them. Per the germline V gene, CDR1 is KGHSH and CDR2 is LQKENI. This CDR3 has 15 residues. The CDR3 nucleotides are TGTGCCAGCTCACAAACCCGGGACATCGGAAACACCATATATTTT. Translated: CASSQTRDIGNTIYF.

The rearrangement joins TRBV21-1 to TRBJ1-6; the D call in the table, TRBD1, was not verified against the DNA. TRBV21-1 is assigned pseudogene status. This CDR3 has 17 residues. As DNA, the CDR3 is TGTGCCAGCAGCAAAGACAGGGCCCATTCCTATAATTCACCCCTCCACTTT. This gives the protein CASSKDRAHSYNSPLHF.

This chain joins TRBV2 and TRBJ1-1, with D perhaps matching TRBD1 (6 bases). Germline CDR1 reads SNHLY; CDR2 reads FYNNEI. The CDR3 is 13 amino acids. V was shortened by 7 bases and J by 4 bases, with 13 bases between the two germline ends. In DNA form, the CDR3 reads TGTGCCAGCACCGAGGGGGTGGTCACTGAAGCTTTCTTT. As protein: CASTEGVVTEAFF.

The CDR3, as DNA: TGCGCCAGCAGCTTTGAAGGGACTGCAACTAATGAAAAACTGTTTTTT. Encoded protein: CASSFEGTATNEKLFF. This chain uses TRBV5-1 with TRBJ1-4; weak D call: TRBD1 (5 bases). The CDR3 covers 16 residues. V was pared by 2 bases and J by 0 bases, with 11 bases between. Germline values: CDR1 SGHRS, CDR2 YFSETQ.

This chain joins TRBV2 and TRBJ2-1; 8 nucleotides agree with TRBD1. This CDR3 spans 12 amino acids. Germline CDR1 SNHLY, CDR2 FYNNEI. Trimming removed 4 bases from V and 9 bases from J; junction bases left unmatched: 2. CDR3 sequence reads: CASSGQGTEQFF. The CDR3 DNA follows: TGTGCCAGCAGTGGACAGGGGACTGAGCAGTTCTTC. The whole variable domain, filled in from reference TRBV2 and TRBJ2-1, reads EPEVTQTPSHQVTQMGQEVILRCVPISNHLYFYWYRQILGQKVEFLVSFYNNEISEKSEIFDDQFSVERPDGSNFTLKIRSTKLEDSAMYFCASSGQGTEQFFGPGTRLTVL.

The chain uses TRBV5-1 and TRBJ1-1; 7 bases agree with TRBD1. Per germline, CDR1 SGHRS and CDR2 YFSETQ. The CDR3 loop spans 14 amino acids. V dropped 4 bases and J dropped 5; count of bases not matched to a gene: 8. The CDR3 region is CASSDLQGKTEAFF. The CDR3 coding sequence is TGCGCCAGCAGCGACCTACAGGGGAAAACTGAAGCTTTCTTT.

The V gene is TRBV10-3, the J gene TRBJ1-1; 7 nucleotides agree with TRBD1. V dropped 10 bases and J dropped 4; count of bases not matched to a gene: 12. CDR1 and CDR2 (germline): ENHRY, SYGVKD. This CDR3 region has 14 residues. The CDR3 reads CATAQGQSATEAFF. The CDR3 nucleotides are TGTGCCACAGCACAGGGGCAGTCGGCCACTGAAGCTTTCTTT.

About this clone itself: The germline gene is not matched at one end of the junction; a read error may be the cause. The chain couples TRBV4-1 to TRBJ2-1, with D perhaps TRBD2 (5 bases). The CDR3 covers 14 residues. The germline CDR1 and CDR2 sequences are MGHRA and YSYEKL. The DNA for the CDR3 is TGCGCCAGCAGCCAAGACGGGGTCTACACTGAGCAGTTCTTC. Translation: CASSQDGVYTEQFF.

The chain recombines TRBV6-1 with TRBJ2-5; D may be TRBD1 (6 bases). The CDR3 contains 15 residues. V was clipped by 11 bases and J by 5 bases, with 24 bases between them. Germline V gives CDR1 MNHNS, CDR2 SASEGT. The CDR3 region has the DNA TGTGCCCACAGCACGGGGAACAGGGAGATGGAGACCCAGTACTTC. It is translated as CAHSTGNREMETQYF.

V and J are TRBV7-2 and TRBJ1-1; possible D gene TRBD1, 6 bases. Germline CDR1 SGHTA, CDR2 FQGNSA. This CDR3 spans 16 amino acids. V lost 5 bases and J 4 bases, leaving 20 bases between the germline ends. The CDR3 DNA sequence: TGTGCCAGCAGCATGCCCGGTGGTCAGGGGATCACTGAAGCTTTCTTT. It codes for CASSMPGGQGITEAFF.

The chain joins TRBV5-4 to TRBJ1-4, with 8 bases lining up with TRBD1. V lost 5 bases to trimming and J lost 0 bases; unmatched junction nucleotides: 6. The CDR3 totals 16 residues. Germline values: CDR1 SGHNT, CDR2 YYREEE (reference sequence). In DNA, the CDR3 is TGTGCCAGCAGGCGACAGGGGACCGCAACTAATGAAAAACTGTTTTTT. As protein: CASRRQGTATNEKLFF.

V gene TRBV15 combines with J gene TRBJ2-3; D is possibly TRBD2 (6 bases). V was clipped by 1 base and J by 2 bases, with 13 bases between them. This CDR3 has 16 amino acids. CDR1 LNHNV and CDR2 YYDKDF come from the germline V gene (reference sequence). CDR3 region: CATSRGRAGNTDTQYF. CDR3 DNA sequence: TGTGCCACCAGCAGAGGTAGGGCGGGGAACACAGATACGCAGTATTTT.

The chain employs TRBV19 and TRBJ1-5; TRBD1 matches at 9 bases. The J segment lost 7 bases and the V segment lost 10 bases, leaving 5 bases of the junction unmatched. CDR1 is LNHDA, CDR2 SQIVND, per germline (reference sequence). CDR3 length: 12 residues. For the CDR3, the DNA is TGTGCCACCGGGACAGGGAGCCAGCCCCAGCATTTT. This translates into CATGTGSQPQHF.

The chain links TRBV7-9 to TRBJ1-3; D perhaps matches TRBD1 (5 bases). Trimming stripped 3 bases from V and 2 bases from J, with 11 bases between. The CDR3 length is 15 residues. CDR1 is SEHNR, CDR2 FQNEAQ, per germline (reference sequence). The CDR3: CASSFRDDTGNTIYF. As DNA, the CDR3 is TGTGCCAGCAGCTTCAGGGATGACACTGGAAACACCATATATTTT.

The chain has TRBV11-2 and TRBJ1-6; D is unresolved. Germline V gives CDR1 SGHAT, CDR2 FQNNGV. V shed 5 bases and J shed 8 bases, with 7 bases lying between them. This CDR3 is 12 amino acids long. The CDR3 DNA reads TGTGCCAGCAGCCTCTTCCATTCACCCCTCCACTTT. Translated, it gives CASSLFHSPLHF.

This chain uses TRBV4-1 with TRBJ1-6, with TRBD1 matching 7 bases. CDR3 size: 15 residues. J gave up 9 bases and V 3 bases, and 8 bases lay outside the gene matches. Germline-derived CDR1 and CDR2 are MGHRA and YSYEKL. CDR3 nucleotides: TGCGCCAGCAGCCACCTACAGGGGTCGGCTTCACCCCTCCACTTT. It yields the protein CASSHLQGSASPLHF.

The J gene is TRBJ2-2, the V gene TRBV27; D ambiguous. Trimming pared 8 bases from V and 3 bases from J, leaving 13 bases between. This CDR3 comprises 14 residues. CDR1 is MNHEY and CDR2 is SMNVEV in the germline V gene (reference sequence). The CDR3 sequence: CASSFEGDTGELFF. The DNA of the CDR3 is TGTGCCAGCTCCTTCGAAGGAGACACCGGGGAGCTGTTTTTT.

The chain employs TRBV5-4 and TRBJ1-3; 7 bases fit TRBD1. This CDR3 is built from 17 residues. From germline, CDR1 is SGHNT and CDR2 YYREEE (reference sequence). J was trimmed by 0 bases and V by 3 bases; bases with no gene match: 9. As DNA, the CDR3 is TGTGCCAGCAGCTGGAGGGGACAGTCTTTCTCTGGAAACACCATATATTTT. Protein sequence: CASSWRGQSFSGNTIYF.

The J gene is TRBJ2-1, the V gene TRBV28; TRBD1 matches at 9 bases. This CDR3 comprises 16 residues. Germline loops: CDR1 MDHEN, CDR2 SYDVKM. The J segment lost 6 bases and the V segment lost 3 bases, leaving 9 bases of the junction unmatched. CDR3 bases: TGTGCCAGCAGTTTGTCCGGACAGGGGCTATTCAATGAGCAGTTCTTC. Residues: CASSLSGQGLFNEQFF.

The chain recombines TRBV10-3 with TRBJ1-1; a weak D match, TRBD1 (5 bases). V dropped 4 bases and J dropped 2 bases, with 14 bases sitting between them. The CDR3 has 15 residues. Germline values: CDR1 ENHRY, CDR2 SYGVKD. The CDR3 nucleotides are TGTGCCATCAGTGCTTGGGTTGGGGCTAACACTGAAGCTTTCTTT. This encodes CAISAWVGANTEAFF.

V gene TRBV30 combines with J gene TRBJ2-7, with 11 positions matching TRBD2. From germline, CDR1 is GTSNPN and CDR2 SVGIG (reference sequence). The CDR3 is made up of 13 amino acids. The junction had 4 bases not matched to a gene; V was cut back by 2 bases and J by 7 bases. CDR3 loop: CAWSKASGGEQYF. The CDR3 DNA is TGTGCCTGGAGTAAGGCTAGCGGGGGGGAGCAGTACTTC.

This chain's CDR3 is CASSARSGEETQYF. DNA of the CDR3: TGTGCCAGCAGCGCCCGTAGCGGGGAGGAGACCCAGTACTTC. The V and J genes are TRBV2 and TRBJ2-5, with 8 nucleotides matching TRBD2. V dropped 6 bases and J dropped 5; count of bases not matched to a gene: 8. Germline V gene lookup returns CDR1 SNHLY and CDR2 FYNNEI. This CDR3 is built from 14 residues. The full variable domain, in which reference TRBV2 and TRBJ2-5 provide the parts outside the CDR3, is EPEVTQTPSHQVTQMGQEVILRCVPISNHLYFYWYRQILGQKVEFLVSFYNNEISEKSEIFDDQFSVERPDGSNFTLKIRSTKLEDSAMYFCASSARSGEETQYFGPGTRLLVL.

The chain carries TRBV4-1 and TRBJ1-4; 7 bases align to TRBD1. Germline-derived CDR1 and CDR2 are MGHRA and YSYEKL. The CDR3 loop spans 14 amino acids. Trimming at V came to 6 bases and at J to 5 bases, leaving 6 bases not matched to a gene. Written as DNA, the CDR3 is TGCGCCAGCAGGCGACAGGGAGGCAATGAAAAACTGTTTTTT. This gives the protein CASRRQGGNEKLFF.

The J gene is TRBJ1-1, the V gene TRBV29-1, with 8 positions matching TRBD1. Germline CDR1 reads SQVTM; CDR2 reads ANQGSEA. The J segment lost 8 bases and the V segment lost 5 bases, leaving 13 bases of the junction unmatched. The CDR3 sequence is 14 residues long. The CDR3 coding sequence is TGCAGCGTTCTTCCGGGACAGGCGCGCCTAGAAGCTTTCTTT. It codes for CSVLPGQARLEAFF.

As concerns this clone: Other DNA sequences in this specimen translate into the identical CDR3. V gene TRBV30 combines with J gene TRBJ1-1; D is possibly TRBD1 (5 bases). Germline-derived CDR1 and CDR2 are GTSNPN and SVGIG (reference sequence). The CDR3 is 16 residues long. The germline V and J ends were trimmed by 0 bases and 4 bases, with 18 bases remaining between them. The CDR3 sequence is CAWSVPPPQGPTEAFF. In DNA, the CDR3 is TGTGCCTGGAGTGTACCCCCGCCGCAGGGCCCCACTGAAGCTTTCTTT.

This chain connects TRBV2 to TRBJ2-5; unclear D gene. V shed 4 bases and J shed 1 base, with 13 bases lying between them. CDR1 is SNHLY and CDR2 is FYNNEI in the germline V gene. This CDR3 is built from 15 residues. CDR3 sequence: CASSATRASQETQYF. CDR3 sequence (DNA): TGTGCCAGCAGTGCGACTCGAGCGTCCCAAGAGACCCAGTACTTC.

The chain employs TRBV28 and TRBJ1-4; D possibly corresponds to TRBD1 (6 bases). Trimming shortened V by 8 bases and J by 8 bases, and 15 bases separated the two germline ends. The CDR3 runs 13 residues. Germline V gene lookup returns CDR1 MDHEN and CDR2 SYDVKM. CDR3 amino acids: CASRDNPNEKLFF. In nucleotides, the CDR3 is TGTGCCAGCCGGGACAACCCAAACGAAAAACTGTTTTTT.

The V gene is TRBV6-1, the J gene TRBJ2-2; a weak D match, TRBD1 (6 bases). The germline V and J ends were trimmed by 1 base and 1 base, with 13 bases remaining between them. Germline lookup yields CDR1 MNHNS and CDR2 SASEGT. This CDR3 is 17 amino acids long. CDR3 sequence (DNA): TGTGCCAGCAGTGAAGGGTCTAAAGGGGGGAACACCGGGGAGCTGTTTTTT. Protein product: CASSEGSKGGNTGELFF.

The chain employs TRBV29-1 and TRBJ2-1; D is unclear. Germline CDR1 is SQVTM and CDR2 is ANQGSEA. This CDR3 contains 14 residues. The V end was cut by 4 bases, the J end by 0 bases, with 10 bases between. The CDR3 region is CSVVGSSSYNEQFF. In nucleotides, the CDR3 is TGCAGCGTTGTCGGTAGCAGCTCCTACAATGAGCAGTTCTTC.

V gene TRBV19 combines with J gene TRBJ2-1; TRBD2 matches at 8 bases. V lost 3 bases and J lost 1; bases outside the gene matches: 5. The germline gives CDR1 LNHDA, CDR2 SQIVND (reference sequence). The CDR3 contains 16 residues. The CDR3 DNA reads TGTGCCAGTAGTATGCGGCTAGCGGGTTCCTACAATGAGCAGTTCTTC. The encoded protein is CASSMRLAGSYNEQFF.

The CDR3 region is CSVEGLAGTKYNEQFF. DNA for the CDR3: TGCAGCGTTGAAGGACTAGCGGGCACCAAATACAATGAGCAGTTCTTC. The chain is built from TRBV29-1 and TRBJ2-1, with TRBD2 identical over 10 bases. CDR3 length equals 16 residues. Germline V lookup: CDR1 SQVTM, CDR2 ANQGSEA. J lost 4 bases, V lost 1 base, and 7 bases had no gene match.

The rearrangement uses TRBV25-1 and TRBJ2-2; D might be TRBD2 (5 bases). Germline CDR1 MGHDK, CDR2 SYGVNS. Trimming pared 7 bases from V and 4 bases from J, leaving 10 bases between. CDR3 size: 13 residues. In DNA form, the CDR3 reads TGTGCCAGCACCGGCGAGGGCACCGGGGAGCTGTTTTTT. This gives the protein CASTGEGTGELFF.